The sequence of this T cell receptor (beta chain) was determined in a study of PD-1 blockade in classical Hodgkin lymphoma. Profiling relied on immunoSEQ multiplex PCR, and the TCRdb table lists in-frame clones only, not all of them. The data contain over 25,000 clones, around 86% of them singletons. Concerning this clone: Its antigen is unidentified.

Each patient's relapse followed autologous stem cell transplantation, and brentuximab vedotin exposure varied. Study-level points and caveats: At C4D1, TCR diversity had climbed significantly for CD4+ cells, though not for CD8+ cells. Newly diagnosed patients were reported to exhibit reduced baseline TCR diversity relative to healthy donors.

Specimen: peripheral blood mononuclear cells (PBMCs), collected at baseline. The receptor comes from a human donor with classical Hodgkin lymphoma.

The CDR3 nucleotides read TGTGCCAGCAGCCAGGACAGGGGCCCAGATACGCAGTATTTT. It translates to CASSQDRGPDTQYF. The chain links TRBV7-2 to TRBJ2-3; TRBD1 agrees at 9 bases. Germline loops: CDR1 SGHTA, CDR2 FQGNSA. Trimming cost V 5 bases and J 4 bases; bases outside gene matches: 4. There are 14 residues in the CDR3.